The text below deals with one TCR beta chain. Its antigen is unknown. The source of the sample is a study of cytomegalovirus exposure and HLA in healthy donors. Whole-study findings and limits: The likely explanation for a cluster of highly shared sequence variants was sequencing artifact.

In the PCR, 60 Vbeta and 13 Jbeta primers were used. Sequencing was performed with immunoSEQ multiplex PCR; in TCRdb, only in-frame clones are kept and a portion is missing. This sample has fewer than 300,000 clones, with roughly 80% found just once. CDR3 length: 17 residues. Looked up from germline, CDR1 is SGHKS and CDR2 is YYEKEE (reference sequence). The V and J ends lost 4 bases and 5 bases respectively, with 21 bases between them. Sequences were obtained from PBMCs. This clonotype was sampled from a girl aged 2 to 10 in good health and CMV-seronegative. The rearrangement uses TRBV5-5 and TRBJ1-4; D gene uncertain. In DNA, the CDR3 is TGTGCCAGCAGCAACTCAGCGACCCTCTACTTCAATGAAAAACTGTTTTTT. Protein sequence: CASSNSATLYFNEKLFF. Full variable domain (remainder filled in from reference TRBV5-5 and TRBJ1-4): DAGVTQSPTHLIKTRGQQVTLRCSPISGHKSVSWYQQVLGQGPQFIFQYYEKEERGRGNFPDRFSARQFPNYSSELNVNALLLGDSALYLCASSNSATLYFNEKLFFGSGTQLSVL.